This TCR beta chain was captured in a study of blood T cell repertoires in COVID-19. Whole-study context: Researchers got acute and convalescent COVID-19 samples from the United States, Italy and Spain. From T cells, B-cell-depleted T cells, or PBMCs came the material, which was cDNA or gDNA.

CDR1 and CDR2 (germline): SGHRS, YFSETQ. V was clipped by 5 bases and J by 0 bases; unmatched bases: 2. This CDR3 is 14 amino acids long. In the source study's methods: Using reference gene primer amplification, nucleated cell counts were estimated. Clones were read by immunoSEQ multiplex PCR, and TCRdb kept only the in-frame ones, dropping some. That table furnishes V, J and clone size, whereas the DNA furnished D and trimming. Of 250,000 to 300,000 clones listed, 75% to 85% are singletons. Sequenced sample: peripheral blood. This TCR was sampled from a man in his fifties or sixties with active or convalescent COVID-19. V is TRBV5-1 and J is TRBJ2-1, with 7 positions matching TRBD2. The CDR3 loop is CASRGGSSYNEQFF. CDR3 DNA sequence: TGCGCCAGCAGGGGAGGGAGCTCCTACAATGAGCAGTTCTTC.